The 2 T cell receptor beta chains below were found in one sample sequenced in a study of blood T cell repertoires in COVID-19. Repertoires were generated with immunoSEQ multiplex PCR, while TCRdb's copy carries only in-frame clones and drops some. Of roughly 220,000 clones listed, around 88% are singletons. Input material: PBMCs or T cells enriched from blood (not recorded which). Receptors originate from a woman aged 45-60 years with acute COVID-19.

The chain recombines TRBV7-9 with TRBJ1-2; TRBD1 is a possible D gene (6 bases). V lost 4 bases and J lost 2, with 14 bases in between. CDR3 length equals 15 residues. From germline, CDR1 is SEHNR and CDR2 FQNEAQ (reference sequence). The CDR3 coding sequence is TGTGCCAGCAGCTCGCACGACGGACAGAACTATGGCTACACCTTC. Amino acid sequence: CASSSHDGQNYGYTF.

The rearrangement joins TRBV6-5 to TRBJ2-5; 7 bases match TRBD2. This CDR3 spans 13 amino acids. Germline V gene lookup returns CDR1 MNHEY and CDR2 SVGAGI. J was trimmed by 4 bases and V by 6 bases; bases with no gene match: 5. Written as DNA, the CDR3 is TGTGCCAGCAGGGACCCTAGCGGAGAGACCCAGTACTTC. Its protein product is CASRDPSGETQYF.